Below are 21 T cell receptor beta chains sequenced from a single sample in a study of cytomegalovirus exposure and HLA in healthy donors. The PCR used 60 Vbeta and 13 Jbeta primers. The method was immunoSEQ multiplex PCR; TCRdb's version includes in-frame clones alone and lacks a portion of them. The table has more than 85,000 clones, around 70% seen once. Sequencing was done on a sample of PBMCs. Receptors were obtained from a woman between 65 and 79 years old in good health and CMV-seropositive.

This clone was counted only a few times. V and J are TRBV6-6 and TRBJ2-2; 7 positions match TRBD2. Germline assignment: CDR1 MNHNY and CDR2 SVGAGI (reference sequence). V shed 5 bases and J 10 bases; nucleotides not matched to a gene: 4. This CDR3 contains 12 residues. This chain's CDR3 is CASSGLVEELFF. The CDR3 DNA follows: TGTGCCAGCAGTGGACTAGTTGAGGAGCTGTTTTTT.

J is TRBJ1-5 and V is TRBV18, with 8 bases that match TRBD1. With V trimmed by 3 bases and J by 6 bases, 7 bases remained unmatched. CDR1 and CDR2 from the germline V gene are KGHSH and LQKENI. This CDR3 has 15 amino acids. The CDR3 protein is CASSPDRGGSQPQHF. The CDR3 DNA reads TGTGCCAGCTCACCCGACAGGGGCGGTAGTCAGCCCCAGCATTTT.

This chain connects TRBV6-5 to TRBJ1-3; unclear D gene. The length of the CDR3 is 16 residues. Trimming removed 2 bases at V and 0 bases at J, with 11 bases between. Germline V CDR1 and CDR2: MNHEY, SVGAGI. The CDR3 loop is CASSYAVATSGNTIYF. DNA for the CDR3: TGTGCCAGCAGTTACGCGGTTGCGACCTCTGGAAACACCATATATTTT.

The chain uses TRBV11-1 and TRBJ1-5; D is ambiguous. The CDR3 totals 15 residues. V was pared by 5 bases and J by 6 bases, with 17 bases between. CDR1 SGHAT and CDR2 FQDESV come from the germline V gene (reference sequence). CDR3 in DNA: TGTGCCAGCAGCCTGAGCGATAGCCCCAGTCAGCCCCAGCATTTT. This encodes CASSLSDSPSQPQHF.

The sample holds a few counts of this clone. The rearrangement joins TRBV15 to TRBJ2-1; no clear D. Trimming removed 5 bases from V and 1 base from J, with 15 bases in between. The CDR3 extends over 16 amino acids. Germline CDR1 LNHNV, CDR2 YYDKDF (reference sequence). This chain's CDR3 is CATSPSLLASYNEQFF. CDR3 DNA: TGTGCCACCAGCCCCTCCCTTCTGGCTTCCTACAATGAGCAGTTCTTC.

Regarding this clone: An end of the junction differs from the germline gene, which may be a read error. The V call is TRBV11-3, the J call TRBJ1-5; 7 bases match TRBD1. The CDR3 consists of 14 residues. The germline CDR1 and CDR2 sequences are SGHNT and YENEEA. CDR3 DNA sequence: TGTGCCAGCAGCTTCCTACAGGGGAATCGGCCCCAGCATTTT. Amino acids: CASSFLQGNRPQHF.

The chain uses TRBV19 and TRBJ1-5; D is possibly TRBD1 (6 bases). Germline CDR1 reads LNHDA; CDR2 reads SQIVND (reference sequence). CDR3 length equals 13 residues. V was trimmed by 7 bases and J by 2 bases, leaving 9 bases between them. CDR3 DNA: TGTGCCAGTACCCGACAGGGCAATCAGCCCCAGCATTTT. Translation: CASTRQGNQPQHF.

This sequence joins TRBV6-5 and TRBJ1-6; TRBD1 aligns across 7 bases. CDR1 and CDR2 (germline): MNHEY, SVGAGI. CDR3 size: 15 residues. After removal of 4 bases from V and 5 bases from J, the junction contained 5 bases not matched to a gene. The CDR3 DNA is TGTGCCAGCAGTTGGGGCAGGGGGGATAATTCACCCCTCCACTTT. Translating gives CASSWGRGDNSPLHF.

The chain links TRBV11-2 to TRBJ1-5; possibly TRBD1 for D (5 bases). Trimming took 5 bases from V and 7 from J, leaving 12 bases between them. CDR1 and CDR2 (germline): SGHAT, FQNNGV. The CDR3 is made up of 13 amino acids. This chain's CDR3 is CASSAGLGQPQHF. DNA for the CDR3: TGTGCCAGCAGCGCAGGGCTCGGGCAGCCCCAGCATTTT.

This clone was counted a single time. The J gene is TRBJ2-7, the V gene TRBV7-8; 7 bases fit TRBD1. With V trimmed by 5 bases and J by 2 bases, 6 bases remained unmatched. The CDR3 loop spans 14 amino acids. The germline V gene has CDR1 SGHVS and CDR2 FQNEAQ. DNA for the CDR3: TGTGCCAGCAGCACACAGGGGAAAGCCTACGAGCAGTACTTC. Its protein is CASSTQGKAYEQYF. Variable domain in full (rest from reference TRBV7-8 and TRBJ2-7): GAGVSQSPRYKVAKRGQDVALRCDPISGHVSLFWYQQALGQGPEFLTYFQNEAQLDKSGLPSDRFFAERPEGSVSTLKIQRTQQEDSAVYLCASSTQGKAYEQYFGPGTRLTVT.

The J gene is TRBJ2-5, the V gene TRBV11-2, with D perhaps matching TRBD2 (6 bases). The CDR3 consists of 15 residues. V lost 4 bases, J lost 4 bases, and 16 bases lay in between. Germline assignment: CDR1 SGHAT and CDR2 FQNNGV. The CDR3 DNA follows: TGTGCCAGCAGCTCAGGACTATTGCCTGGAGAGACCCAGTACTTC. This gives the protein CASSSGLLPGETQYF. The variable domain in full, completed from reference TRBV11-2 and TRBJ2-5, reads EAGVAQSPRYKIIEKRQSVAFWCNPISGHATLYWYQQILGQGPKLLIQFQNNGVVDDSQLPKDRFSAERLKGVDSTLKIQPAKLEDSAVYLCASSSGLLPGETQYFGPGTRLLVL.

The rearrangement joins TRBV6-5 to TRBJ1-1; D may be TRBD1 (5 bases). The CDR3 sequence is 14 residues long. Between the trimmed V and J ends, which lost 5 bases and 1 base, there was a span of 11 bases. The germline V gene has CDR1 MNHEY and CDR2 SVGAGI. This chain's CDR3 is CASSPATANTEAFF. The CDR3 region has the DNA TGTGCCAGCAGTCCCGCGACAGCGAACACTGAAGCTTTCTTT.

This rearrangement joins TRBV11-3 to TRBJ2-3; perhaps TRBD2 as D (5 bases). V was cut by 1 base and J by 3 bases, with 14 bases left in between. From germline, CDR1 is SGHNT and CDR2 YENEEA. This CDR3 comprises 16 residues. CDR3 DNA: TGTGCCAGCAGCTTAGGATGGAGCGGAACTACAGATACGCAGTATTTT. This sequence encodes CASSLGWSGTTDTQYF.

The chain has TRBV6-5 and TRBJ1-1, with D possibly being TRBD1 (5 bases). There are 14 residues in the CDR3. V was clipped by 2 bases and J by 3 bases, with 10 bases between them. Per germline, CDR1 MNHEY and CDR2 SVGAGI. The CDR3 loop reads CASSYSQGDTEAFF. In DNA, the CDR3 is TGTGCCAGCAGTTACAGCCAGGGCGACACTGAAGCTTTCTTT.

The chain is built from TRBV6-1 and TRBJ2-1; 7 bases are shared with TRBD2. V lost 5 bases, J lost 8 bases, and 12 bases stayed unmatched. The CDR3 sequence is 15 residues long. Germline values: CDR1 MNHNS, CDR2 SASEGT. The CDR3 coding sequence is TGTGCCAGCAGTCAGCGGGGTTCCCTCGCAGATGAGCAGTTCTTC. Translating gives CASSQRGSLADEQFF.

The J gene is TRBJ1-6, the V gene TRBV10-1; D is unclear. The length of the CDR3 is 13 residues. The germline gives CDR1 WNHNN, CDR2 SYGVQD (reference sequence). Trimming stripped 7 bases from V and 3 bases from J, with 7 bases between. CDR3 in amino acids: CASIGNYNSPLHF. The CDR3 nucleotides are TGCGCCAGCATCGGTAACTATAATTCACCCCTCCACTTT.

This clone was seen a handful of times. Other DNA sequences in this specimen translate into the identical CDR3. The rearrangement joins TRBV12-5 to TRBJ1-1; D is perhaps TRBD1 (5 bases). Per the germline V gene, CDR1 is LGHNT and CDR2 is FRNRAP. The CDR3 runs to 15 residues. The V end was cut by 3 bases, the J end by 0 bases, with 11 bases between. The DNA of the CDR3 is TGTGCTAGTGGTTTTGAAACAGGCATGAACACTGAAGCTTTCTTT. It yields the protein CASGFETGMNTEAFF.

Here the CDR3 DNA reads TGTGCCATCGGGCAGAAGGGAAACACCATATATTTT. Protein: CAIGQKGNTIYF. The V call is TRBV10-3, the J call TRBJ1-3; D is unclear. Germline CDR1 and CDR2: ENHRY and SYGVKD. Trimming took 8 bases from V and 4 from J, leaving 9 bases between them. CDR3 size: 12 residues.

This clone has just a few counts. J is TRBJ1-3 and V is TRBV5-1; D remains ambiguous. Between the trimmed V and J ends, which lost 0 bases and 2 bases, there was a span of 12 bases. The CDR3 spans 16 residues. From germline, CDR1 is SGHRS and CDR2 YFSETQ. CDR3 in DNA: TGCGCCAGCAGCTTGGACGTGTTGAACACTGGAAACACCATATATTTT. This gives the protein CASSLDVLNTGNTIYF.

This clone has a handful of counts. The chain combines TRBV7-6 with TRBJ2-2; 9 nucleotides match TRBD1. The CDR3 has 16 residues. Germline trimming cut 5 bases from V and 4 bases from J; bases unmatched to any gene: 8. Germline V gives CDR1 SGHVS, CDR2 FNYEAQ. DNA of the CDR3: TGTGCCAGCAGCGTAACAGGGGGCGCCGGCACCGGGGAGCTGTTTTTT. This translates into CASSVTGGAGTGELFF.

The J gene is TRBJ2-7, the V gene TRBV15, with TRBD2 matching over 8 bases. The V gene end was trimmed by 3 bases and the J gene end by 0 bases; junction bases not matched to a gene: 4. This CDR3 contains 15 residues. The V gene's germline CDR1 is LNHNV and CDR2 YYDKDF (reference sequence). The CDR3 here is CATSRERGPSYEQYF. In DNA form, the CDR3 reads TGTGCCACCAGCAGGGAGCGGGGGCCCTCCTACGAGCAGTACTTC.